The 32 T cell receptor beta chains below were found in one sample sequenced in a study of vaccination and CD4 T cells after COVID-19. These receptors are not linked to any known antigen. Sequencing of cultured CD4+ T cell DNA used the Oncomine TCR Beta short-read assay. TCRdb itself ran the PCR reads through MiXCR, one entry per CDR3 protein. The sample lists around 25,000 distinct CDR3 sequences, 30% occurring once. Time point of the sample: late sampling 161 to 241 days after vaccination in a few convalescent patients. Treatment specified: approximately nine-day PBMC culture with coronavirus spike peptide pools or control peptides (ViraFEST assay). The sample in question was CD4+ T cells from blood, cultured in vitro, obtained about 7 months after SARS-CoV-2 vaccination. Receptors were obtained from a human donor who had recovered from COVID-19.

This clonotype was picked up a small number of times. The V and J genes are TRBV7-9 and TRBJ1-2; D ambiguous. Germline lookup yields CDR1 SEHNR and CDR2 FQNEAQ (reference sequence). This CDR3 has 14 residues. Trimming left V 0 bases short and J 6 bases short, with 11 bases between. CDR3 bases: TGTGCCAGCAGCTTAGCAGGGATGGGCGATGGCTACACCTTC. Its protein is CASSLAGMGDGYTF.

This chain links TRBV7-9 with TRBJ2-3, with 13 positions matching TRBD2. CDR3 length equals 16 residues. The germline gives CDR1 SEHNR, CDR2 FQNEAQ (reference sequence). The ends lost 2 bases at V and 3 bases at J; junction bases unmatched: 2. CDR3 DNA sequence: TGTGCCAGCAGCTTAACTAGCGGGAGGGCAACAGATACGCAGTATTTT. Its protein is CASSLTSGRATDTQYF.

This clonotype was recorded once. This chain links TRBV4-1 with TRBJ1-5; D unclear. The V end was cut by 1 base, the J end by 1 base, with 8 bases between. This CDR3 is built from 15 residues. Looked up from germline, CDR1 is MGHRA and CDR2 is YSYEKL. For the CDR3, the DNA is TGCGCCAGCAGCCAAGGAGAAGTAAGCAATCAGCCCCAGCATTTT. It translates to CASSQGEVSNQPQHF.

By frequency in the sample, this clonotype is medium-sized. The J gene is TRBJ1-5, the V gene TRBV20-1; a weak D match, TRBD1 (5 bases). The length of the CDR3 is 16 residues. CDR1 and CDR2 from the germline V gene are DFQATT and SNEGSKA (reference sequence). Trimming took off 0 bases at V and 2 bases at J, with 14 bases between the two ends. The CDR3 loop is CSARDLRGMGNQPQHF. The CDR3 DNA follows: TGCAGTGCTAGAGATCTCCGGGGGATGGGCAATCAGCCCCAGCATTTT.

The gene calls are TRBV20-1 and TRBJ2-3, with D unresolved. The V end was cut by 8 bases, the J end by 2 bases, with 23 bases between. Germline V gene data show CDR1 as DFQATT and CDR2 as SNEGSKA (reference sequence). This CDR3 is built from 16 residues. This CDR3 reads CSPSSAARRSTDTQYF. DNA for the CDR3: TGCAGTCCTTCGTCTGCGGCGAGAAGGTCCACAGATACGCAGTATTTT.

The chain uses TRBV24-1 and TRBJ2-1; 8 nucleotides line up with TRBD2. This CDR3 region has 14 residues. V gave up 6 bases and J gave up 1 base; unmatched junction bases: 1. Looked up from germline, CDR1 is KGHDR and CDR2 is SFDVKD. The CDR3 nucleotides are TGTGCCACCAGTCCTAGCGGGTCCTACAATGAGCAGTTCTTC. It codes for CATSPSGSYNEQFF.

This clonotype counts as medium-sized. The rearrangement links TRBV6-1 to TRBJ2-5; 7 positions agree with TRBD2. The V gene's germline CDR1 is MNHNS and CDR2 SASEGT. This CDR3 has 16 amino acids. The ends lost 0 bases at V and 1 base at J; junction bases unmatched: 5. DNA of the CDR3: TGTGCCAGCAGTGAAGCTCCTAGCGGCCCCCAAGAGACCCAGTACTTC. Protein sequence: CASSEAPSGPQETQYF.

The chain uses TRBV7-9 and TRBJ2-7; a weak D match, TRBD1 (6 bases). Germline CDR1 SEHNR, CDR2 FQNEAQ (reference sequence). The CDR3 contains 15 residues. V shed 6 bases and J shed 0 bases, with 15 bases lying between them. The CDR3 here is CASRRDQGGSYEQYF. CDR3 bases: TGTGCCAGCAGACGGGACCAAGGGGGCTCCTACGAGCAGTACTTC.

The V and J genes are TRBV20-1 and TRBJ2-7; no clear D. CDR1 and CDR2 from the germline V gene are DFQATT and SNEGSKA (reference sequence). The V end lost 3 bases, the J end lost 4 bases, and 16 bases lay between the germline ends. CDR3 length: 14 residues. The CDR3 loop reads CSARRSQAPYEQYF. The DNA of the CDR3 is TGCAGTGCTAGGAGGTCGCAGGCGCCTTACGAGCAGTACTTC.

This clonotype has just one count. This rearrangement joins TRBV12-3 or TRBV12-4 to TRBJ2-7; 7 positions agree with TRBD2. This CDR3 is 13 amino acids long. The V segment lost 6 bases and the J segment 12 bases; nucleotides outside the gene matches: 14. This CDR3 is CASRTDASGGTYF. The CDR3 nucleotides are TGTGCCAGCAGAACCGACGCTAGCGGAGGAACGTACTTC.

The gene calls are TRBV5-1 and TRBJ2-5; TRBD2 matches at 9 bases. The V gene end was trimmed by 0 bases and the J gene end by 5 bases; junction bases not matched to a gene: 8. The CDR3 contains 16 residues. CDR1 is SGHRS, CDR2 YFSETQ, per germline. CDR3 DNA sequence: TGCGCCAGCAGCTTGGAACTAGCGGGTGGATGGGAGACCCAGTACTTC. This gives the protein CASSLELAGGWETQYF.

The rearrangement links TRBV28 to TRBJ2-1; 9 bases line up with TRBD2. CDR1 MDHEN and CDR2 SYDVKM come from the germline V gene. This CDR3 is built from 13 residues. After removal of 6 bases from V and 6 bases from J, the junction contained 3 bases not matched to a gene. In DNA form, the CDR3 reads TGTGCCAGCAGCCGCGGGAGGGCCAATGAGCAGTTCTTC. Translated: CASSRGRANEQFF.

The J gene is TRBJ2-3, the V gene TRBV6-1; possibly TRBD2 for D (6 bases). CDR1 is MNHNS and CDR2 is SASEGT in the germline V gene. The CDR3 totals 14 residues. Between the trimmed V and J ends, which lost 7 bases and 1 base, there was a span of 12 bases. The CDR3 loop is CASKTPGGTDTQYF. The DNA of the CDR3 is TGTGCCAGCAAAACACCGGGAGGCACAGATACGCAGTATTTT.

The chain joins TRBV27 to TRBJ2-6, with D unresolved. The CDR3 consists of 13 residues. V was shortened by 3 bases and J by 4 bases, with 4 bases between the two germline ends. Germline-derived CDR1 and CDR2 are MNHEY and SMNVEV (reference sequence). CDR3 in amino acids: CASSLRGANVLTF. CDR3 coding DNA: TGTGCCAGCAGTTTGCGGGGGGCCAACGTCCTGACTTTC. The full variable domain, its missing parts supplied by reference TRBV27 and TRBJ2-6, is EAQVTQNPRYLITVTGKKLTVTCSQNMNHEYMSWYRQDPGLGLRQIYYSMNVEVTDKGDVPEGYKVSRKEKRNFPLILESPSPNQTSLYFCASSLRGANVLTFGAGSRLTVL.

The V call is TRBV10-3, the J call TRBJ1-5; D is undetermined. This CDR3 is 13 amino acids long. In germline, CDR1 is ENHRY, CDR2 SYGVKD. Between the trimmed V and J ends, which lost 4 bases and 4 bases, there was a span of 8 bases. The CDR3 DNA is TGTGCCATCAGTGGTTCCAGAAATCAGCCCCAGCATTTT. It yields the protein CAISGSRNQPQHF.

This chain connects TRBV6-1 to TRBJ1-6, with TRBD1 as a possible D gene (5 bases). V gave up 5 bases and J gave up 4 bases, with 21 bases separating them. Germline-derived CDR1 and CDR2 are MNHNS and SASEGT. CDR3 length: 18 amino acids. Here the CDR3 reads CASSRGGGVASYNSPLHF. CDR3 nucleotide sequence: TGTGCCAGCAGTCGTGGGGGGGGAGTGGCAAGTTATAATTCACCCCTCCACTTT.

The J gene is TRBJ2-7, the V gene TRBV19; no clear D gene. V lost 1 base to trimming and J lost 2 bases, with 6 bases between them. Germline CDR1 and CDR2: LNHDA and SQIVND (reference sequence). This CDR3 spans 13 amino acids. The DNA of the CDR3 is TGTGCCAGTAGTATAGGACTGACCTACGAGCAGTACTTC. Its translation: CASSIGLTYEQYF. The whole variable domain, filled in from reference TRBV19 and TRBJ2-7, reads DGGITQSPKYLFRKEGQNVTLSCEQNLNHDAMYWYRQDPGQGLRLIYYSQIVNDFQKGDIAEGYSVSREKKESFPLTVTSAQKNPTAFYLCASSIGLTYEQYFGPGTRLTVT.

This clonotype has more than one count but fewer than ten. In nucleotides, the CDR3 is TGTGCCAGCAGCAGCTGGCGGGTGGGGGAGCTGTTTTTT. Protein product: CASSSWRVGELFF. The J gene is TRBJ2-2, the V gene TRBV7-9; D is perhaps TRBD2 (5 bases). The V gene lost 5 bases and the J gene lost 8 bases, with 12 bases spanning the gap. The CDR3 is 13 amino acids. Germline V lookup: CDR1 SEHNR, CDR2 FQNEAQ (reference sequence).

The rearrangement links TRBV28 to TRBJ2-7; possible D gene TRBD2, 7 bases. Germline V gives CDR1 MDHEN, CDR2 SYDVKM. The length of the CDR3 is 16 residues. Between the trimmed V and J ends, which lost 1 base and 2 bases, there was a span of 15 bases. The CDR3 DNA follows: TGTGCCAGCAGTTTATTACAGGGAGGGATCCCCTACGAGCAGTACTTC. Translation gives CASSLLQGGIPYEQYF.

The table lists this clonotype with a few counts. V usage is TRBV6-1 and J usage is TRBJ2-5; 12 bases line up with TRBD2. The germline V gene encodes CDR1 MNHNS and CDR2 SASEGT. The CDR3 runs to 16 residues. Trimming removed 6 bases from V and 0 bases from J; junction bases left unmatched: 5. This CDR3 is CASRAGTSGHQETQYF. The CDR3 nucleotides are TGTGCCAGCAGGGCCGGGACTAGCGGGCACCAAGAGACCCAGTACTTC.

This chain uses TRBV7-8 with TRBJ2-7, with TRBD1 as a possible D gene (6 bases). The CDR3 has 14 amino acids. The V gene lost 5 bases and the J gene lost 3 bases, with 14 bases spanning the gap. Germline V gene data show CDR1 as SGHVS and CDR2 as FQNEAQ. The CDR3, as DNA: TGTGCCAGCAGCCGGACAGAACTTTACTACGAGCAGTACTTC. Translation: CASSRTELYYEQYF.

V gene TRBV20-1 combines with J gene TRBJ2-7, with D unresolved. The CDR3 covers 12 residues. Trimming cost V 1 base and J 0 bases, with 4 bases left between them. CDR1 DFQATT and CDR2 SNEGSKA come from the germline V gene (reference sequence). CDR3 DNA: TGCAGTGCTAGAGGTAGCTCCTACGAGCAGTACTTC. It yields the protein CSARGSSYEQYF.

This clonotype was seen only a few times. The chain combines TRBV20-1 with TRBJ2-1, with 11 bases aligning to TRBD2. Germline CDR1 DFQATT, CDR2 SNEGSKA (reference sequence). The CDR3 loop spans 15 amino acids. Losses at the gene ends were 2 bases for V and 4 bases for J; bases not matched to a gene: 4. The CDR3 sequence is CSARMVAGGYNEQFF. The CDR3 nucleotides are TGCAGTGCTAGAATGGTAGCGGGAGGGTACAATGAGCAGTTCTTC.

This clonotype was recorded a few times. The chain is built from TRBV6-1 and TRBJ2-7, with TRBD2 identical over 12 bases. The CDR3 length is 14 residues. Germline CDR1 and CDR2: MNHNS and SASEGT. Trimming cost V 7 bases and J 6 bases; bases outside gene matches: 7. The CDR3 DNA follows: TGTGCCAGCACCACGACTAGCGGGAGCCTCGAGCAGTACTTC. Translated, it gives CASTTTSGSLEQYF.

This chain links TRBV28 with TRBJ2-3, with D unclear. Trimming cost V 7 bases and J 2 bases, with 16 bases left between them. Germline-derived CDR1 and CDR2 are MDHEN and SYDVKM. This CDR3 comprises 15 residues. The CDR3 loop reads CASTSSASPTDTQYF. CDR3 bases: TGTGCCAGCACGTCTTCAGCTTCCCCCACAGATACGCAGTATTTT.

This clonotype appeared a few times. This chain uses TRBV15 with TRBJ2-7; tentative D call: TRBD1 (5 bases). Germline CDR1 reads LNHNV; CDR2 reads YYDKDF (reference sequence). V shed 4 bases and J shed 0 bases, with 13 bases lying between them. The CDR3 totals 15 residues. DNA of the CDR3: TGTGCCACCAGCAAGGACATTCCAACCTCCTACGAGCAGTACTTC. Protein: CATSKDIPTSYEQYF. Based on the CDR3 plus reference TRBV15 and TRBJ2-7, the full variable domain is DAMVIQNPRYQVTQFGKPVTLSCSQTLNHNVMYWYQQKSSQAPKLLFHYYDKDFNNEADTPDNFQSRRPNTSFCFLDIRSPGLGDTAMYLCATSKDIPTSYEQYFGPGTRLTVT.

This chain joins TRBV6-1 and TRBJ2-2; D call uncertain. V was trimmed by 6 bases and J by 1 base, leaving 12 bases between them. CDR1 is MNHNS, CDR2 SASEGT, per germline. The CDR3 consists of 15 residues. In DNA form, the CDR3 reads TGTGCCAGCAGCTTGGCATGGGGGAACACCGGGGAGCTGTTTTTT. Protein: CASSLAWGNTGELFF.

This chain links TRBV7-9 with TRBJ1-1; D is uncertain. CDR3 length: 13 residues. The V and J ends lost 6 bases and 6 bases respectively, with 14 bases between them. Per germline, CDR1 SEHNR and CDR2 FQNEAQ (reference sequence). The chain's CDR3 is CASRAIAGAEAFF. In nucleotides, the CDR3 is TGTGCCAGCAGGGCGATCGCAGGCGCTGAAGCTTTCTTT.

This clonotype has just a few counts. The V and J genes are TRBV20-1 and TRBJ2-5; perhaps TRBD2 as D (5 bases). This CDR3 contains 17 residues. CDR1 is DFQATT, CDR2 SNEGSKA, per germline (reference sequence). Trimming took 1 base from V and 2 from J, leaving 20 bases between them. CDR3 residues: CSARVRTGTTPQETQYF. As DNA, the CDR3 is TGCAGTGCTAGAGTAAGGACGGGAACGACCCCACAAGAGACCCAGTACTTC.

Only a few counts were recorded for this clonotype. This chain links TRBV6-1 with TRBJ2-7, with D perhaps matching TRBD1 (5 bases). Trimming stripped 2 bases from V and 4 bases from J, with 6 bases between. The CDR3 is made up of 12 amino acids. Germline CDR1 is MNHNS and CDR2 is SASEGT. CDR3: CASSEQGYEQYF. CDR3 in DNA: TGTGCCAGCAGTGAACAGGGTTACGAGCAGTACTTC.

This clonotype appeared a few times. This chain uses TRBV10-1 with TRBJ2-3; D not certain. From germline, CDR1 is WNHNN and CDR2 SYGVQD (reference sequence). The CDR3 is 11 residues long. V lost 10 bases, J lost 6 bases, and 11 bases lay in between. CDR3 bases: TGCGCCACCGGCTCAGCGGATACGCAGTATTTT. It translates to CATGSADTQYF.

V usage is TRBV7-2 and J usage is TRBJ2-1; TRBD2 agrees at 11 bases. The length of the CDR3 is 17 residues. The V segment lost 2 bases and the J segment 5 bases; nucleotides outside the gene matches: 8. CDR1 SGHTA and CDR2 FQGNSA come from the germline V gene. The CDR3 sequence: CASSLFPPGLADNEQFF. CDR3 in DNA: TGTGCCAGCAGCTTATTCCCCCCGGGACTAGCGGACAATGAGCAGTTCTTC.